This T cell receptor (beta chain) comes out of a study of shared clonotypes between healthy human individuals. There were only Caucasian adults among the donors, and all lived in Nashville, Tennessee. There are 14 residues in the CDR3. Germline-derived CDR1 and CDR2 are SGDLS and YYNGEE. V gave up 4 bases and J gave up 5 bases, with 15 bases separating them. The run depth of the assay was deep. Clones were read by immunoSEQ multiplex PCR, and TCRdb kept only the in-frame ones, dropping some. The sample has about 670,000 clones, 72% seen once. The rearrangement uses TRBV9 and TRBJ1-1, with D unresolved. Sequenced: memory CD4+ T cells sorted from blood. Subset defined: CD45RA-negative fraction. This clonotype originated in a woman aged 30 to 39 in good health. The CDR3 loop is CASSPRLAGTEAFF. CDR3 DNA sequence: TGTGCCAGCAGCCCGAGACTGGCGGGGACTGAAGCTTTCTTT.